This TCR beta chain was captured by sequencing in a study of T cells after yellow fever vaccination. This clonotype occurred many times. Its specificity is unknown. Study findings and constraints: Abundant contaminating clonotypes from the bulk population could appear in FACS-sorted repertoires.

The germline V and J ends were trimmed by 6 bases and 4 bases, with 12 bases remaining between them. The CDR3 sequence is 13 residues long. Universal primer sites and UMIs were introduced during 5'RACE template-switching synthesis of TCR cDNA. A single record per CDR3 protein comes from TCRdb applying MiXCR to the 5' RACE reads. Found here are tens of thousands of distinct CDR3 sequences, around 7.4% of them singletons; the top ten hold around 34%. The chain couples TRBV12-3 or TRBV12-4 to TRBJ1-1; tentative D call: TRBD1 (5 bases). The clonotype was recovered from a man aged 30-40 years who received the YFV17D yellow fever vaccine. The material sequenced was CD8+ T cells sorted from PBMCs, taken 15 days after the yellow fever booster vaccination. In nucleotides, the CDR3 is TGTGCCAGCAGGTGGGGGGAGGGCACTGAAGCTTTCTTT. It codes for CASRWGEGTEAFF.